This T cell receptor beta chain was recovered during a study of blood T cell repertoires in COVID-19. As processed by the authors: Amplification of reference gene primers was used by the study to estimate nucleated cell counts. Sequenced by immunoSEQ multiplex PCR; TCRdb stores in-frame clones only, minus some. Clonal size and the V and J genes are those of that table, whereas D and trimming came from the DNA. This table has about 200,000 clones, roughly 82% appearing once. Trimming removed 0 bases at V and 1 base at J, with 11 bases between. CDR1 is SGHNT and CDR2 is YYREEE in the germline V gene (reference sequence). The CDR3 length is 16 residues.

The receptor comes from a man aged 45-65 years with active or convalescent COVID-19. V and J are TRBV5-4 and TRBJ2-1; perhaps TRBD2 as D (6 bases). Sequenced input: peripheral blood. The CDR3 region has the DNA TGTGCCAGCAGCTTGGGGGGGGAGAGGTCCTACAATGAGCAGTTCTTC. Residues: CASSLGGERSYNEQFF.